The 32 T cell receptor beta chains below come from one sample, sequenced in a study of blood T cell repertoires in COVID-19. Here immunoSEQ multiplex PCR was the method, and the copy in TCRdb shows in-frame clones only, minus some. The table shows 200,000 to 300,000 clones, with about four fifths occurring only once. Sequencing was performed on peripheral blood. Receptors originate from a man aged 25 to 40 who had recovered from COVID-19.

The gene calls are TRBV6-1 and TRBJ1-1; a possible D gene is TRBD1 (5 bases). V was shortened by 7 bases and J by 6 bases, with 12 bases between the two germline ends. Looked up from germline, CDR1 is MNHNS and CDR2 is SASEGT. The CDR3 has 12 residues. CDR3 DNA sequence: TGTGCCAGCACCCCCCCGGGGGCTGAAGCTTTCTTT. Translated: CASTPPGAEAFF.

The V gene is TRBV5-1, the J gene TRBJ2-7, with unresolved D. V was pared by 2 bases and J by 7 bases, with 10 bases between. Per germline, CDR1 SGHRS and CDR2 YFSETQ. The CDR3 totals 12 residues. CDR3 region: CASSFRRMEQYV. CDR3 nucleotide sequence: TGCGCCAGCAGCTTTCGGAGAATGGAGCAGTACGTC.

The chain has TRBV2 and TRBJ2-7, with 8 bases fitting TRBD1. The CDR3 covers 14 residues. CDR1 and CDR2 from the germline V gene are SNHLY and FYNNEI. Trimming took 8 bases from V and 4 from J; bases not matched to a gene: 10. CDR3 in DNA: TGTGCCAGCGAGCAGGGGGCCCTCGATTACGAGCAGTACTTC. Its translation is CASEQGALDYEQYF.

CDR3 residues: CASSLQGTSGGASNEQFF. The CDR3 DNA reads TGTGCCAGCAGCCTACAAGGGACTAGCGGGGGGGCTAGCAATGAGCAGTTCTTC. This chain joins TRBV5-6 and TRBJ2-1, with TRBD2 matching 16 bases. The CDR3 spans 18 residues. The V segment lost 4 bases and the J segment 6 bases; nucleotides outside the gene matches: 10. Germline assignment: CDR1 SGHDT and CDR2 YYEEEE.

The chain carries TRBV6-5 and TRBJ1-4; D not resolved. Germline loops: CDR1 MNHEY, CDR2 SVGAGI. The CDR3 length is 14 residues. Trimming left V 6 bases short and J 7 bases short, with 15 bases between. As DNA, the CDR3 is TGTGCCAGCAGGGGCCCCCCGGGAGGTGAAAAACTGTTTTTT. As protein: CASRGPPGGEKLFF.

CDR3 loop: CSVSGTGNYPTQYF. In DNA form, the CDR3 reads TGCAGCGTTAGCGGGACAGGGAATTATCCAACGCAGTATTTT. The chain couples TRBV29-1 to TRBJ2-3; 9 bases are shared with TRBD1. V trimming: 5 bases; J trimming: 9 bases; junction bases outside the gene matches: 12. The CDR3 runs 14 residues. From germline, CDR1 is SQVTM and CDR2 ANQGSEA.

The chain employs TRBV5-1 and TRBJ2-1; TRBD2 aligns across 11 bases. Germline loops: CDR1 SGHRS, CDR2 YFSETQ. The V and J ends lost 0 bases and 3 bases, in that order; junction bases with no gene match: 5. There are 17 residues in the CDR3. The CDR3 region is CASSLGYSGGVYNEQFF. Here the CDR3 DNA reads TGCGCCAGCAGCTTGGGTTATAGCGGGGGGGTCTACAATGAGCAGTTCTTC.

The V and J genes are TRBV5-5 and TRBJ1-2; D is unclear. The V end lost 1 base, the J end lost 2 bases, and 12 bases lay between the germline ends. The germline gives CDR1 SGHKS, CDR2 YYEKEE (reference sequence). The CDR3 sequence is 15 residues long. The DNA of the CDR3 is TGTGCCAGCAGCTTGATGGCTGATTCGAACTATGGCTACACCTTC. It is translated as CASSLMADSNYGYTF. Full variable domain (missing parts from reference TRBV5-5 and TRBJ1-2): DAGVTQSPTHLIKTRGQQVTLRCSPISGHKSVSWYQQVLGQGPQFIFQYYEKEERGRGNFPDRFSARQFPNYSSELNVNALLLGDSALYLCASSLMADSNYGYTFGSGTRLTVV.

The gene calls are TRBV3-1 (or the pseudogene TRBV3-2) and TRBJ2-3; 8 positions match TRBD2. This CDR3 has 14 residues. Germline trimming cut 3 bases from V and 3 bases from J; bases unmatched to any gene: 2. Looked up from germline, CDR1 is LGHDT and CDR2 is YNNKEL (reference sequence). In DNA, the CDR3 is TGTGCCAGCAGCCATCGGGGGGGTACAGATACGCAGTATTTT. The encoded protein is CASSHRGGTDTQYF.

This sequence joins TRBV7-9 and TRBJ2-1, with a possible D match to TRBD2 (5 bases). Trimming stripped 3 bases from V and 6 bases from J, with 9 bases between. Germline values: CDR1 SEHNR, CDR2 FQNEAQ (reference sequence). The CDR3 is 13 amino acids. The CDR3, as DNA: TGTGCCAGCAGCTTGCTAGCTACCAATGAGCAGTTCTTC. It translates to CASSLLATNEQFF.

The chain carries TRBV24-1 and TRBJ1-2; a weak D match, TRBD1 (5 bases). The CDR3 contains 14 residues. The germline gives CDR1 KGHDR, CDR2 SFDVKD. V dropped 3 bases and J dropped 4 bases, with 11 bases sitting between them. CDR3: CATSDNDSTYGYTF. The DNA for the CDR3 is TGTGCCACCAGTGATAACGACAGTACCTATGGCTACACCTTC.

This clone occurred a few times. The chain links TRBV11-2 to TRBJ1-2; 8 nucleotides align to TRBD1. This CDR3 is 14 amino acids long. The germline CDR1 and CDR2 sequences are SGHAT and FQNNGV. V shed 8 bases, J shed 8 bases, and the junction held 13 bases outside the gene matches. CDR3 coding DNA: TGTGCCAGCGGAACCCCGCGGACAGGGAGAGGCTACACCTTC. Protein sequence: CASGTPRTGRGYTF. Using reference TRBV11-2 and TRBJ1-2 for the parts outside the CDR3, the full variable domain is EAGVAQSPRYKIIEKRQSVAFWCNPISGHATLYWYQQILGQGPKLLIQFQNNGVVDDSQLPKDRFSAERLKGVDSTLKIQPAKLEDSAVYLCASGTPRTGRGYTFGSGTRLTVV.

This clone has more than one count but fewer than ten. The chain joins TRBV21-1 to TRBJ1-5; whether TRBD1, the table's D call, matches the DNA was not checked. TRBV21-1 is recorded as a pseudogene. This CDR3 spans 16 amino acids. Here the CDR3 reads CASSHVRGESNQPQHF. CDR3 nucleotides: TGTGCCAGCAGTCATGTCAGGGGGGAAAGCAATCAGCCCCAGCATTTT.

The CDR3 loop reads CASSRDRASAGELFF. Written as DNA, the CDR3 is TGCGCCAGCAGCAGGGACAGGGCTTCGGCCGGGGAGCTGTTTTTT. The chain recombines TRBV5-1 with TRBJ2-2; 9 positions agree with TRBD1. This CDR3 comprises 15 residues. Trimming removed 4 bases from V and 6 bases from J; junction bases left unmatched: 7. Germline loops: CDR1 SGHRS, CDR2 YFSETQ.

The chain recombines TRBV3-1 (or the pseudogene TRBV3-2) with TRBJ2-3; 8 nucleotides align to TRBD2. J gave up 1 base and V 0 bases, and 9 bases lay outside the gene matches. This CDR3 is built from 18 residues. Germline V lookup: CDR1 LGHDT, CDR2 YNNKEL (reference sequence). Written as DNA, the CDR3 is TGTGCCAGCAGCCAAGAATGGCGCGGGGGGCGGGGCACAGATACGCAGTATTTT. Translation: CASSQEWRGGRGTDTQYF.

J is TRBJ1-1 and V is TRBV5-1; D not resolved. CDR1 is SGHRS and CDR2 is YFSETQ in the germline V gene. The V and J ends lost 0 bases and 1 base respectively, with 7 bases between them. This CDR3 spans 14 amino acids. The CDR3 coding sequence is TGCGCCAGCAGCTTGGGCGGGGAGAACACTGAAGCTTTCTTT. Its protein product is CASSLGGENTEAFF.

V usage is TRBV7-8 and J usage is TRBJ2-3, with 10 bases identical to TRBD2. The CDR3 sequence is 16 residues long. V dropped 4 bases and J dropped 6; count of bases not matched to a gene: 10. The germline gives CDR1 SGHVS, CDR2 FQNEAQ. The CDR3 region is CASSSIGLAGVDTQYF. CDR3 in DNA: TGTGCCAGCAGCTCAATTGGGCTAGCGGGGGTTGATACGCAGTATTTT.

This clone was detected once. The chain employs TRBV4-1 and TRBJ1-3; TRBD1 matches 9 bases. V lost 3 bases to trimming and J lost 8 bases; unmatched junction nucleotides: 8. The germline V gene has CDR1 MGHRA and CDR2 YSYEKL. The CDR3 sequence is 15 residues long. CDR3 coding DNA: TGCGCCAGCAGCCAGGGGGACAGGGTCAGAGACACCATATATTTT. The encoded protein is CASSQGDRVRDTIYF.

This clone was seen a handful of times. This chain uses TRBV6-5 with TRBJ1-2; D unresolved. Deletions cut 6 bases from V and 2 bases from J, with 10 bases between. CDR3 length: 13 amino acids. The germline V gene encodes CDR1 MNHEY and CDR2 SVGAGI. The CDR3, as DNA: TGTGCCAGCAGCAAGACGGGGAACTATGGCTACACCTTC. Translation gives CASSKTGNYGYTF.

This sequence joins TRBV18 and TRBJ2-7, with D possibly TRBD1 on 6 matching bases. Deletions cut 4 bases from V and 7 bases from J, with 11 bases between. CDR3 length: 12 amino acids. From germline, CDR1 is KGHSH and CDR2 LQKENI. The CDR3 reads CASSRPGQEQYV. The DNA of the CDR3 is TGTGCCAGCTCACGACCGGGACAAGAGCAGTACGTC.

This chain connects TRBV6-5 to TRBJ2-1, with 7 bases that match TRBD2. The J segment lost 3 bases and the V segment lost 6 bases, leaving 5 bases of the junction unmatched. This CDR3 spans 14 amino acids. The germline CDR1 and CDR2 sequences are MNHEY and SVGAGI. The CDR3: CASSPSGDYNEQFF. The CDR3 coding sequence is TGTGCCAGCAGCCCCAGCGGGGACTACAATGAGCAGTTCTTC.

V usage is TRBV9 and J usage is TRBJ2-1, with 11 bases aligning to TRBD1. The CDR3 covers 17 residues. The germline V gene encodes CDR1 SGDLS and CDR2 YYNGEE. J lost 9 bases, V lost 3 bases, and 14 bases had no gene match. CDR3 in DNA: TGTGCCAGCAGCGGCCGGGACAGGGGGATGGTCATCGGTGAGCAGTTCTTC. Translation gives CASSGRDRGMVIGEQFF.

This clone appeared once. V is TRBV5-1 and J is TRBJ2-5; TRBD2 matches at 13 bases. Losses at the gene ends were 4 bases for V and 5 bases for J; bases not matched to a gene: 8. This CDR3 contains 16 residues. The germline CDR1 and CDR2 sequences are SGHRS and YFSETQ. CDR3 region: CASSQTSGGPWETQYF. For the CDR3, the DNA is TGCGCCAGCAGCCAGACTAGCGGGGGGCCGTGGGAGACCCAGTACTTC.

CDR3 bases: TGTGCCAGCAGCGTAGGGGGGGTGAACACTGAAGCTTTCTTT. As protein: CASSVGGVNTEAFF. The chain has TRBV9 and TRBJ1-1, with D perhaps matching TRBD1 (5 bases). In germline, CDR1 is SGDLS, CDR2 YYNGEE. The CDR3 runs 14 residues. Trimming stripped 0 bases from V and 0 bases from J, with 6 bases between.

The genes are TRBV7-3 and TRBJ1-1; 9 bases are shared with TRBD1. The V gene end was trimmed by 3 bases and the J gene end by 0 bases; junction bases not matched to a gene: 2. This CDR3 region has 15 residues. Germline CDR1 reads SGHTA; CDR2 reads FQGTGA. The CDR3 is CASSFTGGMNTEAFF. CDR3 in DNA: TGTGCCAGCAGCTTCACAGGGGGCATGAACACTGAAGCTTTCTTT.

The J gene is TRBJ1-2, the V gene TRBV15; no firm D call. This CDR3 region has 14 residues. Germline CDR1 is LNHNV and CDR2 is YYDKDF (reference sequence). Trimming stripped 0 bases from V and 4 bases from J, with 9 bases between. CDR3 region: CATSRDDWLYGYTF. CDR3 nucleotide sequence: TGTGCCACCAGCAGAGATGATTGGCTCTATGGCTACACCTTC.

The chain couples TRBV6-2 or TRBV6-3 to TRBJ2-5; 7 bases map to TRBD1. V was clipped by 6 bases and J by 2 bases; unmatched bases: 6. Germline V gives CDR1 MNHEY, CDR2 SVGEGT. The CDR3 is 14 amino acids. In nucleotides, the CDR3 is TGTGCCAGCAGCCCCGGGACAGAGCAAGAGACCCAGTACTTC. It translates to CASSPGTEQETQYF.

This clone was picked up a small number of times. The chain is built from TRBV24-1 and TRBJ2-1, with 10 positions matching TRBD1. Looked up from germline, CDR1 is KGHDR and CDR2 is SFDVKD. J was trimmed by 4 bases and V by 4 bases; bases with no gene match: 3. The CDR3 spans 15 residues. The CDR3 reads CATSDPGQGYNEQFF. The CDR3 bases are TGTGCCACCAGTGACCCGGGACAGGGGTACAATGAGCAGTTCTTC.

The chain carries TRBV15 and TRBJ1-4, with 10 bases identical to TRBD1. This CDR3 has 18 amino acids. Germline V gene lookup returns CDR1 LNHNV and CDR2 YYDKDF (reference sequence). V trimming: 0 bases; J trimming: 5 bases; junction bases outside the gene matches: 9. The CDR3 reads CATSRDVGQGSRNEKLFF. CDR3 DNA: TGTGCCACCAGCAGAGATGTGGGACAGGGGTCTCGGAATGAAAAACTGTTTTTT. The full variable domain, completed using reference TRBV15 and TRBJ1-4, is DAMVIQNPRYQVTQFGKPVTLSCSQTLNHNVMYWYQQKSSQAPKLLFHYYDKDFNNEADTPDNFQSRRPNTSFCFLDIRSPGLGDTAMYLCATSRDVGQGSRNEKLFFGSGTQLSVL.

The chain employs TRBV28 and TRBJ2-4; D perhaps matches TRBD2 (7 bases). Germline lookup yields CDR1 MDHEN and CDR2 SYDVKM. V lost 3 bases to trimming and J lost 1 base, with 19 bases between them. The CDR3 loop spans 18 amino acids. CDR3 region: CASSLAGEGVRAKNIQYF. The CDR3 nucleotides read TGTGCCAGCAGTTTGGCGGGGGAGGGGGTACGGGCCAAAAACATTCAGTACTTC.

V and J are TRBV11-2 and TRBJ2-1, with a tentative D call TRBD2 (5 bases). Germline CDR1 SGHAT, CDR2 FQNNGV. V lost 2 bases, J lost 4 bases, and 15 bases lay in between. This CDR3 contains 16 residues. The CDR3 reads CASSLIVGNLYNEQFF. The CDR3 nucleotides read TGTGCCAGCAGCTTAATAGTCGGGAATCTTTACAATGAGCAGTTCTTC.

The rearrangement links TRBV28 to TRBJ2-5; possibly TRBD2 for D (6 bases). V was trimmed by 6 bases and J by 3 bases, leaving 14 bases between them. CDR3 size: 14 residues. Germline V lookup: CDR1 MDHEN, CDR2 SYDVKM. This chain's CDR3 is CASSTIAVEETQYF. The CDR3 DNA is TGTGCCAGCAGCACTATAGCGGTTGAAGAGACCCAGTACTTC.